Listed below are T cell receptor beta chains from one sample, sequenced in a study of CD8+ T cells in alopecia areata. This table comes from immunoSEQ multiplex PCR, and its TCRdb copy is limited to in-frame clones, with some not included. The data contain about 170,000 clones, around 64% of them singletons. The specimen was CD8+ T cells sorted from blood, collected at week 0. These receptors were obtained from a human donor with alopecia areata. CDR3s include the opening cysteine and the closing phenylalanine or tryptophan. The order of the fields is V gene, clone size, J gene, D gene, CDR3 DNA, CDR3 protein. D genes are given only for firm matches. The listing skips clone size in some rows; elsewhere it reads once, few, many or a size class.

>TRBV6-6|once|TRBJ2-3|NA
TGTGCCAGCAGTTTAGCGCCAGATACGCAGTATTTT
CASSLAPDTQYF
>TRBV29-1|few|TRBJ2-7|TRBD1
TGCAGCGTTGAAATCAGGGGGACAGGGTCTCGCGAGCAGTACTTC
CSVEIRGTGSREQYF
>TRBV29-1|NA|TRBJ2-7|NA
TGCAGCGTTGAGAGCACAGGCCTAGACGAGCAGTACTTC
CSVESTGLDEQYF
>TRBV29-1|NA|TRBJ1-2|NA
TGCAGCGTTGAAGTCGGGGGGAACTATGGCTACACCTTC
CSVEVGGNYGYTF
>TRBV25-1|NA|TRBJ2-4|TRBD1
TGTGCCAGCAGTGCACTGGACAGGGGAAAAAACATTCAGTACTTC
CASSALDRGKNIQYF
>TRBV10-3|few|TRBJ1-5|TRBD1
TGTGCCATCAGGGGACAGGAGGGGCAGCCCCAGCATTTT
CAIRGQEGQPQHF
>TRBV6-6|NA|TRBJ2-1|NA
TGTGCCAGCACCTACGACAATGAGCAGTTCTTC
CASTYDNEQFF
>TRBV6-5|few|TRBJ2-7|TRBD1
TGTGCCAGCAGTTGGGTGACAGGGGAGCCTGACTACGAGCAGTACTTC
CASSWVTGEPDYEQYF
>TRBV7-9|NA|TRBJ2-1|NA
TGTGCCAGCAGCTTAGTCTCTGGGGCCAGGGATGAGCAGTTCTTC
CASSLVSGARDEQFF
>TRBV27|NA|TRBJ2-5|NA
TGTGCCAGCAGAGAAGGACCGACGGTCAGAGAGACCCAGTACTTC
CASREGPTVRETQYF
>TRBV30|once|TRBJ2-4|NA
TGTGCCTGGACCGCGGCCAGGGGCGCCAAAAACATTCAGTACTTC
CAWTAARGAKNIQYF
>TRBV28|NA|TRBJ2-7|NA
TGTGCCAGCAGTTATTTCACGGGGGTAGACGAGCAGTACTTC
CASSYFTGVDEQYF
>TRBV2|NA|TRBJ1-5|NA
TGTGCCAGCACAAGTGTGACGGATCAGCCCCAGCATTTT
CASTSVTDQPQHF
>TRBV6-5|NA|TRBJ2-5|TRBD1
TGTGCCAGCAGTTACTCGGACAGGGTGGGAGAGACCCAGTACTTC
CASSYSDRVGETQYF
>TRBV5-1|NA|TRBJ2-1|TRBD1
TGCGCCAGCAGCTTTAAGACAGGGTCGGGTGAGCAGTTCTTC
CASSFKTGSGEQFF
>TRBV20-1|NA|TRBJ2-2|NA
TGCAGTGCTAGGGGCGGCGGGGAGCTGTTTTTT
CSARGGGELFF
>TRBV5-6|NA|TRBJ2-5|NA
TGTGCCAGCAGCCAAGCAGGGACCCCCGGGGAGACCCAGTACTTC
CASSQAGTPGETQYF
>TRBV7-9|NA|TRBJ1-5|TRBD1
TGTGCCAGCAGCCGGACAGGGAGGGTTAGTCAGCCCCAGCATTTT
CASSRTGRVSQPQHF
>TRBV25-1|NA|TRBJ1-2|NA
TGTGCCAGCACGGGACGGAACTATGGCTACACCTTC
CASTGRNYGYTF
>TRBV13|NA|TRBJ2-5|NA
TGTGCCAGCAGCTTACTGCCCTTCCGGGGGCTGGGGCAAGAGACCCAGTACTTC
CASSLLPFRGLGQETQYF
>TRBV6-5|NA|TRBJ1-2|NA
TGTGCCAGCAGTTATGACTGGGGGCATGGCTACACCTTC
CASSYDWGHGYTF
>TRBV27|NA|TRBJ1-4|TRBD1
TGTGCCAGCAGTTTCCTACCCCTAAGACAGGGGCCTAATGAAAAACTGTTTTTT
CASSFLPLRQGPNEKLFF
>TRBV7-9|many|TRBJ2-7|TRBD1
TGTGCCAGCAGCTTAGCTCGGACAGGGTCGTACGAGCAGTACTTC
CASSLARTGSYEQYF
>TRBV9|NA|TRBJ2-3|NA
TGTGCCAGCAGCGACTCGGGTCCTCTCACAGATACGCAGTATTTT
CASSDSGPLTDTQYF
>TRBV6-1|few|TRBJ1-5|NA
TGTGCCAGCAGTGAATTACGAGACAGCAATCAGCCCCAGCATTTT
CASSELRDSNQPQHF
>TRBV6-1|NA|TRBJ1-5|NA
TGTGCCAGCAGTGAACTGTGGGTGTCTCCCGATCAGCCCCAGCATTTT
CASSELWVSPDQPQHF
>TRBV11-2|few|TRBJ2-7|NA
TGTGCCAGCAGCCTGGACCTCTATTCCGCCTACGAGCAGTACTTC
CASSLDLYSAYEQYF
>TRBV7-2|NA|TRBJ2-7|NA
TGTGCCAGCAGCTCAACAACAGGGACGGCCTACGAGCAGTACTTC
CASSSTTGTAYEQYF
>TRBV7-9|NA|TRBJ2-3|NA
TGTGCCAGCAGCCCCCGGGGAGTCAGAGATACGCAGTATTTT
CASSPRGVRDTQYF
>TRBV27|once|TRBJ2-3|NA
TGTGCCAGCAGTATTCACAGCACAGATACGCAGTATTTT
CASSIHSTDTQYF
>TRBV4-1|NA|TRBJ2-7|NA
TGCGCCAGCAGCAAAAGCGCCGGCTACGAGCAGTACTTC
CASSKSAGYEQYF
>TRBV4-1|NA|TRBJ1-1|NA
TGCGCCAGCAGCCAAGTGGGTTCGTCGACTGAAGCTTTCTTT
CASSQVGSSTEAFF
>TRBV12-5|NA|TRBJ2-1|TRBD2
TGTGCTAGTGGTTTGAAAGCGGGGAGTTACAATGAGCAGTTCTTC
CASGLKAGSYNEQFF
>TRBV27|NA|TRBJ1-1|NA
TGTGCCAGCAGTTTTGGGGGAGGGAACACTGAAGCTTTCTTT
CASSFGGGNTEAFF
>TRBV15|NA|TRBJ2-7|NA
TGTGCCACCAGCCAGGATCTCCCGGGGGAGCAGTACTTC
CATSQDLPGEQYF
>TRBV5-4|NA|TRBJ2-3|NA
TGTGCCAGCAGCTTATTGGATACGCAGTATTTT
CASSLLDTQYF
>TRBV23-1|few|TRBJ2-1|NA
TGCGCCAGCAGTCACCGGGACTTTACAAGCAATGAGCAGTTCTTC
CASSHRDFTSNEQFF
>TRBV9|NA|TRBJ2-4|NA
TGTGCCAGCAGCGGAAGCGGCATGGCCAAAAACATTCAGTACTTC
CASSGSGMAKNIQYF
>TRBV5-1|NA|TRBJ2-2|NA
TGCGCCAGCAGCACTGACCGCACCGGGGAGCTGTTTTTT
CASSTDRTGELFF